This TCR beta chain emerged from a study of blood T cell repertoires in COVID-19. Individuals drawn from approximately 26 US areas were about 18 to 90 years old. Categorization into cohorts depended on clinical history that participants reported. As originally analysed: Reference gene primer amplification gave nucleated cell count estimates. Profiled with immunoSEQ multiplex PCR; TCRdb holds only in-frame clones, not every one. V, J and clone size were drawn from that table, and D and trimming were deduced from the DNA. Of 200,000 to 250,000 clones in the sample, 80% were seen once. The length of the CDR3 is 15 residues. Germline-derived CDR1 and CDR2 are SGHAT and FQNNGV. The V segment lost 3 bases and the J segment 6 bases; nucleotides outside the gene matches: 3.

The specimen was PBMCs or T cells enriched from blood (not recorded which). The TCR sequence derives from a man aged 25-45 years with acute COVID-19. V and J are TRBV11-2 and TRBJ2-3, with TRBD2 matching 13 bases. CDR3 in DNA: TGTGCCAGCAGCTTTGGGACTAGCGGGGCTGATACGCAGTATTTT. Translated, it gives CASSFGTSGADTQYF.